This T cell receptor beta chain was documented in a study of shared clonotypes between healthy human individuals. Details on this clone: Its antigen remains unknown.

The CDR3 consists of 14 residues. V dropped 0 bases and J dropped 7 bases, with 11 bases sitting between them. The repertoire was sequenced with immunoSEQ multiplex PCR; TCRdb's copy has only in-frame clones and lacks some. The data show some 2,100,000 clones, almost 96% seen once. Study results and caveats: Though the depth was large, rarefaction showed that sorted-subset sequencing was incomplete.

The chain employs TRBV5-3 and TRBJ1-5; D remains unclear. TRBV5-3 is designated an ORF whose function remains uncertain. This sequence was found in a man aged 18 to 30 in good health. The material sequenced was naive CD4+ T cells sorted from blood. Noted subset: CD45RA+ positively selected. CDR3 in DNA: TGTGCCAGAAGCTTGGCCCTCCCTGGGCAGCCCCAGCATTTT. Translation: CARSLALPGQPQHF.